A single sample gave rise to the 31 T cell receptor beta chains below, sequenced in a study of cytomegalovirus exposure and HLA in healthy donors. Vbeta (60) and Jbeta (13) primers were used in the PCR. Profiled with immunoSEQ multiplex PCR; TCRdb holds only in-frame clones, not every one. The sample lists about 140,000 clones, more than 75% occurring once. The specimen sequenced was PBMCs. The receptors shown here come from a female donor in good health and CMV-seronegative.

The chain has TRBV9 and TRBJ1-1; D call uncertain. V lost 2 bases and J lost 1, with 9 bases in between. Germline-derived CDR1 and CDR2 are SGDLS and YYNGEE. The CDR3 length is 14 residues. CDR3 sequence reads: CASSVEVSNTEAFF. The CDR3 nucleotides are TGTGCCAGCAGCGTGGAGGTTTCGAACACTGAAGCTTTCTTT. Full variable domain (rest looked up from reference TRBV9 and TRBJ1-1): DSGVTQTPKHLITATGQRVTLRCSPRSGDLSVYWYQQSLDQGLQFLIQYYNGEERAKGNILERFSAQQFPDLHSELNLSSLELGDSALYFCASSVEVSNTEAFFGQGTRLTVV.

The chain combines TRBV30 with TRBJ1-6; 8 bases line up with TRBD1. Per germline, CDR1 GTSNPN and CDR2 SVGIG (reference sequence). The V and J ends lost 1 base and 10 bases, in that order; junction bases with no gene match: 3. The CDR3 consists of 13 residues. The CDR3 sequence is CAWSGNRGSPLHF. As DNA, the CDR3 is TGTGCCTGGAGTGGGAACAGGGGGTCACCCCTCCACTTT.

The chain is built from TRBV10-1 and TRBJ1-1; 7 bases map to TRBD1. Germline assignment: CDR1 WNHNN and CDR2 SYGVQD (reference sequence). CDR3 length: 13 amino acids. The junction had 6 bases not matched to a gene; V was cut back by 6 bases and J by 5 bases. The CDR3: CASRRGRLTEAFF. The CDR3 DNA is TGCGCCAGCAGGAGGGGGCGCTTGACTGAAGCTTTCTTT.

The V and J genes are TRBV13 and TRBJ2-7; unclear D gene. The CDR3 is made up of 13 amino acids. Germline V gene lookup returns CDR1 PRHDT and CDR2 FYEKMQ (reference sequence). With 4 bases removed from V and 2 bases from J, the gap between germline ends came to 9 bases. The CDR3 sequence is CASSSPFAYEQYF. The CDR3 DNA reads TGTGCCAGCAGCTCCCCCTTCGCCTACGAGCAGTACTTC.

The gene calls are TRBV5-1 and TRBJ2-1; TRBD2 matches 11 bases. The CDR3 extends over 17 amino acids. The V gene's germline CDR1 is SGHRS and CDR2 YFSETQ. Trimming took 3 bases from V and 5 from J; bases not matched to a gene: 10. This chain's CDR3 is CASSSLRLAGLNNEQFF. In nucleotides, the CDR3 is TGCGCCAGCAGCTCCCTAAGACTAGCGGGACTGAACAATGAGCAGTTCTTC. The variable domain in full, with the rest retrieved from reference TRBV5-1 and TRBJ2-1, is KAGVTQTPRYLIKTRGQQVTLSCSPISGHRSVSWYQQTPGQGLQFLFEYFSETQRNKGNFPGRFSGRQFSNSRSEMNVSTLELGDSALYLCASSSLRLAGLNNEQFFGPGTRLTVL.

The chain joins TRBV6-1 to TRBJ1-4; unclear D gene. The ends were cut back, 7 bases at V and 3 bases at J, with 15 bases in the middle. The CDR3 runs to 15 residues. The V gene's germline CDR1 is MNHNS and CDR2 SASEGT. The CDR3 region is CASTPGSMANEKLFF. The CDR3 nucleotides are TGTGCCAGCACTCCGGGTTCGATGGCTAATGAAAAACTGTTTTTT.

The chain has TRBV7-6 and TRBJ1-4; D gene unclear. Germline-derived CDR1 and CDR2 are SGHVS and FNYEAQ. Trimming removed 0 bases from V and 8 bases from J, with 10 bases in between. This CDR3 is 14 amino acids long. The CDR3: CASSLARVGEKLFF. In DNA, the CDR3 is TGTGCCAGCAGCTTAGCCCGGGTAGGAGAAAAACTGTTTTTT. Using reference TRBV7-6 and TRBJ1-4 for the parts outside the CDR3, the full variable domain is GAGVSQSPRYKVTKRGQDVALRCDPISGHVSLYWYRQALGQGPEFLTYFNYEAQQDKSGLPNDRFSAERPEGSISTLTIQRTEQRDSAMYRCASSLARVGEKLFFGSGTQLSVL.

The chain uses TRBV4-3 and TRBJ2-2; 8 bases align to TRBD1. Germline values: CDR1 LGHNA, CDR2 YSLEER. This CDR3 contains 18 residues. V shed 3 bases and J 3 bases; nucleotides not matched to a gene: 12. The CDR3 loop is CASSHPGDRGGHTGELFF. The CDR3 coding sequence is TGCGCCAGCAGCCACCCGGGAGACAGGGGAGGCCACACCGGGGAGCTGTTTTTT.

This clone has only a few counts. CDR3 loop: CASSLYHPRGLFF. CDR3 DNA: TGTGCCAGCAGTTTATATCACCCGCGGGGACTGTTTTTT. The V call is TRBV28, the J call TRBJ1-4; D gene unclear. The CDR3 loop spans 13 amino acids. The ends were cut back, 1 base at V and 13 bases at J, with 13 bases in the middle. Germline CDR1 MDHEN, CDR2 SYDVKM.

The CDR3 loop reads CASSIASAGSETQYF. For the CDR3, the DNA is TGTGCCAGTAGTATAGCGTCGGCAGGGTCAGAGACCCAGTACTTC. The chain is built from TRBV19 and TRBJ2-5; D may be TRBD1 (5 bases). Germline V gene lookup returns CDR1 LNHDA and CDR2 SQIVND (reference sequence). The V and J ends lost 1 base and 4 bases respectively, with 13 bases between them. The CDR3 is 15 residues long. The variable domain in full, completed from reference TRBV19 and TRBJ2-5, reads DGGITQSPKYLFRKEGQNVTLSCEQNLNHDAMYWYRQDPGQGLRLIYYSQIVNDFQKGDIAEGYSVSREKKESFPLTVTSAQKNPTAFYLCASSIASAGSETQYFGPGTRLLVL.

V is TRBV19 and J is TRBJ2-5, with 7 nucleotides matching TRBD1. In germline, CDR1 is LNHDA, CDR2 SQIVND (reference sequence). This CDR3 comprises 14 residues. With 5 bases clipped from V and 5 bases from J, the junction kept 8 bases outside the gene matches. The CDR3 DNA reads TGTGCCAGTAGTCGGAGACAGGGACGGGAGACCCAGTACTTC. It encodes CASSRRQGRETQYF.

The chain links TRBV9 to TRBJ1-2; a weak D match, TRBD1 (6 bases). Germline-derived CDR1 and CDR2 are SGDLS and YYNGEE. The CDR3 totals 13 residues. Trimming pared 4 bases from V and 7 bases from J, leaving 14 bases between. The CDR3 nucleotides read TGTGCCAGCAGCCCACCGCGAGGGGGTGGCTACACCTTC. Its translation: CASSPPRGGGYTF.

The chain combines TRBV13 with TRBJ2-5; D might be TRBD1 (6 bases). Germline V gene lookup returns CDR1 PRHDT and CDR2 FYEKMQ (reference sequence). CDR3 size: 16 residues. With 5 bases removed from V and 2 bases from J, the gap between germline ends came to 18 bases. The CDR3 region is CASSTLWGRRQETQYF. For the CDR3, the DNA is TGTGCCAGCAGCACACTCTGGGGGCGTCGACAAGAGACCCAGTACTTC.

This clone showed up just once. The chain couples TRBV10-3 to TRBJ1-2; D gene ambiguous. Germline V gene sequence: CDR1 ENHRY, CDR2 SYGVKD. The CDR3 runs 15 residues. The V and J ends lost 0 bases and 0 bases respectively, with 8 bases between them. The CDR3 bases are TGTGCCATCAGTGAGTCTGGAGGTTCTAACTATGGCTACACCTTC. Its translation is CAISESGGSNYGYTF.

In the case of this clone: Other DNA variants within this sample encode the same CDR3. The CDR3 loop reads CASSYRRGQETQYF. The CDR3 DNA follows: TGTGCCAGCAGTTACCGTCGGGGCCAAGAGACCCAGTACTTC. The genes are TRBV6-5 and TRBJ2-5; the D gene is possibly TRBD2 (5 bases). This CDR3 region has 14 residues. The V gene lost 2 bases and the J gene lost 1 base, with 8 bases spanning the gap. CDR1 MNHEY and CDR2 SVGAGI come from the germline V gene.

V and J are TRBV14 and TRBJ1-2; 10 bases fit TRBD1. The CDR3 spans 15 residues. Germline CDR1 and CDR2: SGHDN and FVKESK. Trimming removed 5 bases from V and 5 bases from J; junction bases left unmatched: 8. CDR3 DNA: TGTGCCAGCAGCAAAGGGACAGGGGATTTTTATGGCTACACCTTC. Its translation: CASSKGTGDFYGYTF.

CDR3 bases: TGTGCCACCCTTCAGGCTTGGGACACTGAAGCTTTCTTT. Its protein is CATLQAWDTEAFF. The chain uses TRBV18 and TRBJ1-1; D is unclear. The V gene's germline CDR1 is KGHSH and CDR2 LQKENI. CDR3 length equals 13 residues. The V end was cut by 10 bases, the J end by 3 bases, with 15 bases between. Full variable domain (outside the CDR3, taken from reference TRBV18 and TRBJ1-1): NAGVMQNPRHLVRRRGQEARLRCSPMKGHSHVYWYRQLPEEGLKFMVYLQKENIIDESGMPKERFSAEFPKEGPSILRIQQVVRGDSAAYFCATLQAWDTEAFFGQGTRLTVV.

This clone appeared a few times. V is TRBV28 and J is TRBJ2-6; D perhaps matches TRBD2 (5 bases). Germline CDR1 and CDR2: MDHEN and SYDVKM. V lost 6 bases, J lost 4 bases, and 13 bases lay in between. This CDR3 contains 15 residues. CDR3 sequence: CASSRTLGGANVLTF. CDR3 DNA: TGTGCCAGCAGCCGGACTCTTGGAGGGGCCAACGTCCTGACTTTC.

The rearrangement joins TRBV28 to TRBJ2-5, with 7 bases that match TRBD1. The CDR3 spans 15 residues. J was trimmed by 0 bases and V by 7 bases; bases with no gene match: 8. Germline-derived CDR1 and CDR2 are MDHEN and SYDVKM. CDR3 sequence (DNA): TGTGCCAGCAACCTACGTGACAGGGACCAAGAGACCCAGTACTTC. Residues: CASNLRDRDQETQYF.

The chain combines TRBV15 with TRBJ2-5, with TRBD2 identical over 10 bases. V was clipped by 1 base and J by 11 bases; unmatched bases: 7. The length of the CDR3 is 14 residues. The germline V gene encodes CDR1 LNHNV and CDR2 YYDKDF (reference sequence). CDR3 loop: CATSRVGLATEQYF. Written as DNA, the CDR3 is TGTGCCACCAGCAGAGTGGGACTAGCGACTGAGCAGTACTTC.

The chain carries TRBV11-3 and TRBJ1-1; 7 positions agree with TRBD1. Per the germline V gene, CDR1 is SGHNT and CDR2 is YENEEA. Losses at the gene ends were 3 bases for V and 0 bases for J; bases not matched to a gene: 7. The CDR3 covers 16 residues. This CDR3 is CASSFYRGNMNTEAFF. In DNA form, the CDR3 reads TGTGCCAGCAGCTTCTACAGGGGTAACATGAACACTGAAGCTTTCTTT.

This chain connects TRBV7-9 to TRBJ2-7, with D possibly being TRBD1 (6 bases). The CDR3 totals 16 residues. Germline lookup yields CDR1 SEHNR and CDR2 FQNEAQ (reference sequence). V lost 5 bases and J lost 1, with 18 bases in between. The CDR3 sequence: CASSEPTGRDSYEQYF. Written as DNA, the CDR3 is TGTGCCAGCAGCGAACCAACAGGGCGTGATTCCTACGAGCAGTACTTC. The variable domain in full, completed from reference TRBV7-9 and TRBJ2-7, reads DTGVSQNPRHKITKRGQNVTFRCDPISEHNRLYWYRQTLGQGPEFLTYFQNEAQLEKSRLLSDRFSAERPKGSFSTLEIQRTEQGDSAMYLCASSEPTGRDSYEQYFGPGTRLTVT.

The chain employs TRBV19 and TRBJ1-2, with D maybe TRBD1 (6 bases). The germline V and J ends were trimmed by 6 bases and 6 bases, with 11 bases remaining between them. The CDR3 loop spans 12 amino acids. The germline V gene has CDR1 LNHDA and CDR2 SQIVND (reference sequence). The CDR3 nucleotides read TGTGCCAGTAGGCAGGGGTCCCATGGCTACACCTTC. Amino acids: CASRQGSHGYTF.

CDR3 residues: CASSFTGGFDNSPLHF. The CDR3 region has the DNA TGCGCCAGCAGCTTTACAGGGGGCTTCGATAATTCACCCCTCCACTTT. J is TRBJ1-6 and V is TRBV5-1; TRBD1 matches at 9 bases. Per germline, CDR1 SGHRS and CDR2 YFSETQ. V lost 2 bases to trimming and J lost 5 bases; unmatched junction nucleotides: 5. This CDR3 comprises 16 residues.

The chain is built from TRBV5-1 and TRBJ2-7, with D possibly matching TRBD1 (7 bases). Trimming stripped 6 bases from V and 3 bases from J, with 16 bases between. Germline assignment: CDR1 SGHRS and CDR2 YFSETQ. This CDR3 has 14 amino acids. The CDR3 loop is CASTANQGGYEQYF. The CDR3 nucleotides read TGCGCCAGCACGGCGAATCAGGGGGGCTACGAGCAGTACTTC.

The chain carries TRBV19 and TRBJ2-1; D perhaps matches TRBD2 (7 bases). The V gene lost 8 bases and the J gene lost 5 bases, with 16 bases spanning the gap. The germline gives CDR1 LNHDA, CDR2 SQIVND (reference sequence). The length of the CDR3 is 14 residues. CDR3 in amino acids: CASEGGGGDNEQFF. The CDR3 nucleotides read TGTGCCAGTGAGGGGGGAGGGGGAGACAATGAGCAGTTCTTC.

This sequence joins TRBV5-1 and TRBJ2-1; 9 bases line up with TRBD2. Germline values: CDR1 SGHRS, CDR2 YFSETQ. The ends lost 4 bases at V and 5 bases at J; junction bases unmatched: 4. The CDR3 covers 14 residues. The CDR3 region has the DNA TGCGCCAGCAGCATACGGACTAGCGACAATGAGCAGTTCTTC. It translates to CASSIRTSDNEQFF.

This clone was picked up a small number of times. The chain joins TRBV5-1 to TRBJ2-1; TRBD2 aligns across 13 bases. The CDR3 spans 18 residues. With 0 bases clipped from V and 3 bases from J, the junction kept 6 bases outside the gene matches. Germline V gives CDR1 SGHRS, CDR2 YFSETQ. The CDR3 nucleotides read TGCGCCAGCAGCTTGGTCCGACTAGCGGGAGGAGTCTACAATGAGCAGTTCTTC. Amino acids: CASSLVRLAGGVYNEQFF.

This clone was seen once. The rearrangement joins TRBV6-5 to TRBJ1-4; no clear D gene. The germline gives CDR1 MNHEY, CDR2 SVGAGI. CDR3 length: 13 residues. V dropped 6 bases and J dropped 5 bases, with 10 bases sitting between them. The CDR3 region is CASRQLQNEKLFF. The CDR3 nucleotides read TGTGCCAGCAGACAGCTTCAAAATGAAAAACTGTTTTTT.

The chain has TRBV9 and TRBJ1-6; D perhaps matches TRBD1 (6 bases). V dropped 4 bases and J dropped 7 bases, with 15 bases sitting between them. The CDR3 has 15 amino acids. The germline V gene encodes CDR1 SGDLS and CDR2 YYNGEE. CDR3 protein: CASSPLTGLNSPLHF. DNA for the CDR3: TGTGCCAGCAGCCCCCTGACAGGCTTAAATTCACCCCTCCACTTT.

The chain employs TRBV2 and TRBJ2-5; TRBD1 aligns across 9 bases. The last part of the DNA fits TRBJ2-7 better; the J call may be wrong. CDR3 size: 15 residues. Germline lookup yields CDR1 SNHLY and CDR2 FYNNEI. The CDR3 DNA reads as TGTGCCAGCAGTTCCGGGACAGGGAAGATTTACGAGCAGTACTTC. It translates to CASSSGTGKIYEQYF.